This T cell receptor beta chain was sequenced during a study of T cells after yellow fever vaccination. Overall study findings and caveats: Only a minor proportion of clonotypes was detected across both CD4 and CD8 compartments.

The table lists this clonotype with many counts. Its antigen is unknown. Template switching by 5'RACE produced TCR cDNA, adding a universal primer site and UMIs. TCRdb re-analysed the 5' RACE reads in MiXCR, keeping a single row per CDR3 protein. The sample lists under 200,000 distinct CDR3 sequences; more than 5.5% were seen once. The sequence was obtained from a man aged 18 to 29 who received the YFV17D yellow fever vaccine. The specimen was CD4+ T cells sorted from PBMCs, collected 4 to 6 days after the first yellow fever vaccination.

The CDR3: CASSYSRLTDTQYF. The CDR3 nucleotides are TGTGCCAGCAGTTACTCGCGGCTCACAGATACGCAGTATTTT. The V gene is TRBV11-2, the J gene TRBJ2-3; no reliable D call. Germline assignment: CDR1 SGHAT and CDR2 FQNNGV. The CDR3 spans 14 residues. V lost 6 bases, J lost 2 bases, and 12 bases lay in between.